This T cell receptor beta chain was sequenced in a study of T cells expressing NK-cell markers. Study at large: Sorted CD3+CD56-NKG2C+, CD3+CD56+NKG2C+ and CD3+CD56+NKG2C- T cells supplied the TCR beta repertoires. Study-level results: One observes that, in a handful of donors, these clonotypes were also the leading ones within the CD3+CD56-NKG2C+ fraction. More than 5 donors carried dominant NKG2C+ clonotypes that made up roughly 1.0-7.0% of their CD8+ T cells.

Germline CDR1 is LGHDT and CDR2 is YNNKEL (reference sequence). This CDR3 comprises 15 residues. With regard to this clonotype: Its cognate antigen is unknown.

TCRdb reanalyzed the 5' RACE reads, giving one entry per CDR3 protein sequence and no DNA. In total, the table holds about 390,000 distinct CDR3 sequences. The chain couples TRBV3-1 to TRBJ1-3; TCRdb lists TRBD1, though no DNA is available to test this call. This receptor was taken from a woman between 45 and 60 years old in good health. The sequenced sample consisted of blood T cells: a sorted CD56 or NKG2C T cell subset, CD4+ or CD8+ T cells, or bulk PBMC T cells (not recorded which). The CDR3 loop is CASSPLQGLENTIYF.